These 17 T cell receptor beta chains originate from one sample sequenced in a study of cytomegalovirus exposure and HLA in healthy donors. Primers included in the PCR were 60 Vbeta and 13 Jbeta primers. Measured with immunoSEQ multiplex PCR; TCRdb has only the in-frame clones, and not every one. The data contain fewer than 130,000 clones, around 80% of them singletons. Sequencing was done on a sample of PBMCs. The receptors stem from a man aged 25-45 years in good health and CMV-seropositive.

This rearrangement joins TRBV27 to TRBJ2-2, with TRBD2 identical over 15 bases. The CDR3 consists of 17 residues. V trimming: 5 bases; J trimming: 3 bases; junction bases outside the gene matches: 4. The germline CDR1 and CDR2 sequences are MNHEY and SMNVEV (reference sequence). The CDR3 nucleotides are TGTGCCAGCAGTCCGGGGACTAGCGGGGGGTACACCGGGGAGCTGTTTTTT. It encodes CASSPGTSGGYTGELFF.

This clone has a single count. This rearrangement joins TRBV6-1 to TRBJ1-4; D ambiguous. The CDR3 spans 14 residues. Germline assignment: CDR1 MNHNS and CDR2 SASEGT. V lost 5 bases and J lost 0, with 7 bases in between. CDR3 amino acids: CASSPGATNEKLFF. Written as DNA, the CDR3 is TGTGCCAGCAGTCCCGGGGCAACTAATGAAAAACTGTTTTTT.

This sequence joins TRBV11-2 and TRBJ1-6, with 8 bases lining up with TRBD1. The length of the CDR3 is 15 residues. V dropped 2 bases and J dropped 7; count of bases not matched to a gene: 4. Germline V gene sequence: CDR1 SGHAT, CDR2 FQNNGV. The CDR3 DNA reads TGTGCCAGCAGCTTACTTCAGGGGGCAAATTCACCCCTCCACTTT. Its translation is CASSLLQGANSPLHF.

J is TRBJ2-7 and V is TRBV7-8; D possibly corresponds to TRBD1 (6 bases). V gave up 3 bases and J gave up 0 bases, with 12 bases separating them. This CDR3 comprises 15 residues. Germline V CDR1 and CDR2: SGHVS, FQNEAQ. CDR3 amino acids: CASSFFQGPSYEQYF. For the CDR3, the DNA is TGTGCCAGCAGCTTTTTTCAGGGGCCCTCCTACGAGCAGTACTTC.

The chain has TRBV27 and TRBJ1-5; D possibly corresponds to TRBD1 (6 bases). V was shortened by 5 bases and J by 9 bases, with 17 bases between the two germline ends. The CDR3 totals 14 residues. Looked up from germline, CDR1 is MNHEY and CDR2 is SMNVEV (reference sequence). The DNA of the CDR3 is TGTGCCAGCAGTGCATACAGGGCCGCAGGGCCCCAGCATTTT. Translated: CASSAYRAAGPQHF.

V usage is TRBV10-1 and J usage is TRBJ2-2; maybe TRBD1 (5 bases). Deletions cut 3 bases from V and 6 bases from J, with 11 bases between. Germline CDR1 is WNHNN and CDR2 is SYGVQD (reference sequence). The CDR3 has 14 amino acids. DNA for the CDR3: TGCGCCAGCAGTGAAATAGGGGAAGCCGGGGAGCTGTTTTTT. This codes for CASSEIGEAGELFF.

This rearrangement joins TRBV19 to TRBJ2-4; 7 bases agree with TRBD2. V lost 7 bases and J lost 7; bases outside the gene matches: 22. Germline lookup yields CDR1 LNHDA and CDR2 SQIVND (reference sequence). The length of the CDR3 is 18 residues. In nucleotides, the CDR3 is TGTGCCAGTACCTCGTGGGGGGAGGGGCCCTTTAGTGGGAACATTCAGTACTTC. It translates to CASTSWGEGPFSGNIQYF.

This clone was observed a handful of times. The chain employs TRBV28 and TRBJ1-6; D not resolved. The V and J ends lost 2 bases and 7 bases respectively, with 15 bases between them. The germline CDR1 and CDR2 sequences are MDHEN and SYDVKM. The CDR3 extends over 16 amino acids. The chain's CDR3 is CASSLELSPRNSPLHF. CDR3 DNA: TGTGCCAGCAGTTTAGAACTCTCCCCGCGAAATTCACCCCTCCACTTT.

The V gene is TRBV5-4, the J gene TRBJ1-4; TRBD1 might be the D (6 bases). The CDR3 length is 16 residues. V was shortened by 0 bases and J by 5 bases, with 14 bases between the two germline ends. Germline V gene sequence: CDR1 SGHNT, CDR2 YYREEE (reference sequence). The CDR3 sequence is CASSLGTELRNEKLFF. As DNA, the CDR3 is TGTGCCAGCAGCTTGGGGACAGAGCTTCGAAATGAAAAACTGTTTTTT.

V is TRBV7-9 and J is TRBJ1-2; 9 nucleotides agree with TRBD1. The trim removed 3 bases at V and 8 bases at J, leaving 10 bases unmatched. Per the germline V gene, CDR1 is SEHNR and CDR2 is FQNEAQ (reference sequence). The CDR3 is 15 residues long. CDR3 sequence: CASSFTGTGIRGYTF. CDR3 sequence (DNA): TGTGCCAGCAGCTTTACAGGGACAGGGATTCGGGGCTACACCTTC.

The rearrangement uses TRBV27 and TRBJ1-2; 8 bases align to TRBD1. Germline-derived CDR1 and CDR2 are MNHEY and SMNVEV (reference sequence). V shed 0 bases, J shed 3 bases, and the junction held 3 bases outside the gene matches. This CDR3 spans 15 amino acids. CDR3 nucleotides: TGTGCCAGCAGTTTATCAGCAGGGGGCGACTATGGCTACACCTTC. Protein: CASSLSAGGDYGYTF.

The chain has TRBV27 and TRBJ2-5, with 8 bases identical to TRBD2. CDR3 length: 15 amino acids. Germline CDR1 MNHEY, CDR2 SMNVEV (reference sequence). The V gene end was trimmed by 3 bases and the J gene end by 5 bases; junction bases not matched to a gene: 8. In DNA form, the CDR3 reads TGTGCCAGCAGTTTCCTAGCGGGTGTGACGGAGACCCAGTACTTC. It is translated as CASSFLAGVTETQYF.

V and J are TRBV27 and TRBJ1-2, with D tentatively TRBD1 (6 bases). Germline CDR1 is MNHEY and CDR2 is SMNVEV (reference sequence). V was pared by 3 bases and J by 5 bases, with 13 bases between. The CDR3 is 14 amino acids. CDR3 sequence reads: CASSFAGARYGYTF. CDR3 DNA sequence: TGTGCCAGCAGTTTCGCAGGGGCACGTTATGGCTACACCTTC.

The J gene is TRBJ1-5, the V gene TRBV19; 10 nucleotides align to TRBD1. The germline CDR1 and CDR2 sequences are LNHDA and SQIVND (reference sequence). The CDR3 covers 13 residues. V lost 9 bases to trimming and J lost 5 bases; unmatched junction nucleotides: 4. The CDR3 loop is CASVGQGDQPQHF. The CDR3 coding sequence is TGTGCCAGCGTAGGACAGGGGGATCAGCCCCAGCATTTT. Full variable domain (missing parts from reference TRBV19 and TRBJ1-5): DGGITQSPKYLFRKEGQNVTLSCEQNLNHDAMYWYRQDPGQGLRLIYYSQIVNDFQKGDIAEGYSVSREKKESFPLTVTSAQKNPTAFYLCASVGQGDQPQHFGDGTRLSIL.

The CDR3 DNA is TGTGCCAGTAGTGTGAACGGGATTTACAATGAGCAGTTCTTC. Translating it yields CASSVNGIYNEQFF. V gene TRBV19 combines with J gene TRBJ2-1, with D possibly being TRBD2 (5 bases). Germline assignment: CDR1 LNHDA and CDR2 SQIVND (reference sequence). The CDR3 covers 14 residues. Trimming took off 5 bases at V and 4 bases at J, with 12 bases between the two ends.

This chain uses TRBV18 with TRBJ1-1; weak D call: TRBD1 (5 bases). There are 13 residues in the CDR3. Trimming shortened V by 8 bases and J by 4 bases, and 14 bases separated the two germline ends. Germline V gene lookup returns CDR1 KGHSH and CDR2 LQKENI. The chain's CDR3 is CASLQAMITEAFF. CDR3 DNA sequence: TGTGCCAGCCTACAGGCGATGATCACTGAAGCTTTCTTT.

The chain couples TRBV6-6 to TRBJ2-7; possibly TRBD2 for D (5 bases). Trimming took 5 bases from V and 2 from J, leaving 13 bases between them. The CDR3 length is 14 residues. The germline CDR1 and CDR2 sequences are MNHNY and SVGAGI (reference sequence). The CDR3 loop reads CASSPSEGTYEQYF. In nucleotides, the CDR3 is TGTGCCAGCAGTCCTTCTGAGGGAACCTACGAGCAGTACTTC.